The present TCR beta chain was sequenced within a study of regulatory T cells in long-lasting Graves disease. The time point was: newly diagnosed GD, antithyroid drugs for less than 3 months. Following extraction of RNA from PBMCs, that RNA was used to make the TCR library. This clonotype was counted between two and nine times. Germline CDR1 is LGHDT and CDR2 is YNNKEL (reference sequence). The CDR3 sequence is 16 residues long. J lost 4 bases, V lost 0 bases, and 4 bases had no gene match. Building of the TCR beta libraries involved iRepertoire HTBI primers and Arm-PCR of CDR3 regions. One entry per CDR3 protein, called by TCRdb with MiXCR from the multiplex PCR reads. Of 530,000 or so distinct CDR3 sequences in the sample, around an eighth were seen once. This sample was also put to use in a study of T cells in Graves' hyperthyroidism and ophthalmopathy. According to that study: Initially, a first-round RT-PCR of the TCR CDR3 employed the HTBI primer set.

The material sequenced was peripheral blood mononuclear cells (PBMCs), taken at new diagnosis, from a patient treated with antithyroid drugs. The TCR was taken from a man aged 25 to 45 with Graves disease. The rearrangement uses TRBV3-1 and TRBJ2-2, with 8 positions matching TRBD2. CDR3 nucleotides: TGTGCCAGCAGCCAAGAGCCAGCGGGAGTCACCGGGGAGCTGTTTTTT. This gives the protein CASSQEPAGVTGELFF.